The 10 T cell receptor beta chains reported below all come from one sample, sequenced in a study of T cells in Graves' hyperthyroidism and ophthalmopathy. TCR beta CDR3 regions were amplified from RNA. Initially, a first-round RT-PCR of the TCR CDR3 employed the HTBI primer set. TCRdb passed the multiplex PCR reads through MiXCR, listing each CDR3 protein once. The sample records around 610,000 distinct CDR3 sequences, over 12% being singletons. Sequenced: blood. The receptor set was obtained from a woman between 35 and 50 years old with Graves' ophthalmopathy.

Ten or more counts support this clonotype. The chain employs TRBV27 and TRBJ2-7; D ambiguous. The CDR3 contains 15 residues. Trimming removed 2 bases at V and 4 bases at J, with 15 bases between. Germline CDR1 is MNHEY and CDR2 is SMNVEV (reference sequence). CDR3 protein: CASSLGSERGYEQYF. The DNA of the CDR3 is TGTGCCAGCAGTTTAGGCTCAGAAAGAGGATACGAGCAGTACTTC.

Ten or more counts support this clonotype. CDR3 sequence reads: CASSYGAGELETQYF. CDR3 nucleotide sequence: TGTGCCAGCAGTTACGGCGCGGGAGAACTTGAGACCCAGTACTTC. V and J are TRBV6-2 or TRBV6-3 and TRBJ2-5; TRBD2 aligns across 7 bases. CDR1 is MNHEY and CDR2 is SVGEGT in the germline V gene. Trimming at V came to 2 bases and at J to 5 bases, leaving 8 bases not matched to a gene. The CDR3 totals 15 residues.

This sequence joins TRBV5-4 and TRBJ1-2; the D gene is possibly TRBD1 (6 bases). This CDR3 is built from 13 residues. Trimming left V 3 bases short and J 6 bases short, with 12 bases between. Germline loops: CDR1 SGHNT, CDR2 YYREEE (reference sequence). The CDR3: CASSSVGGNGYTF. The CDR3 DNA reads TGTGCCAGCAGCTCTGTAGGGGGTAATGGCTACACCTTC.

At least ten counts were recorded for this clonotype. The gene calls are TRBV10-3 and TRBJ2-7, with TRBD2 identical over 9 bases. Germline V lookup: CDR1 ENHRY, CDR2 SYGVKD. The J segment lost 2 bases and the V segment lost 3 bases, leaving 5 bases of the junction unmatched. The CDR3 loop spans 15 amino acids. The CDR3 DNA reads TGTGCCATCAGTGATGGGACTAGCCGGGCCTACGAGCAGTACTTC. Amino acids: CAISDGTSRAYEQYF.

This clonotype was seen at least ten times. The chain employs TRBV28 and TRBJ2-7; D is unclear. Germline CDR1 MDHEN, CDR2 SYDVKM. Trimming stripped 5 bases from V and 4 bases from J, with 21 bases between. The CDR3 is 16 amino acids. As DNA, the CDR3 is TGTGCCAGCAGTGCACATTGGGGAACCTATGGGTACGAGCAGTACTTC. Translated: CASSAHWGTYGYEQYF. The full variable domain, completed using reference TRBV28 and TRBJ2-7, is DVKVTQSSRYLVKRTGEKVFLECVQDMDHENMFWYRQDPGLGLRLIYFSYDVKMKEKGDIPEGYSVSREKKERFSLILESASTNQTSMYLCASSAHWGTYGYEQYFGPGTRLTVT.

Many counts were recorded for this clonotype. The chain carries TRBV20-1 and TRBJ2-7; D might be TRBD2 (5 bases). The V gene lost 4 bases and the J gene lost 0 bases, with 13 bases spanning the gap. The CDR3 contains 14 residues. Germline CDR1 and CDR2: DFQATT and SNEGSKA (reference sequence). The CDR3 DNA sequence: TGCAGTGCTACGGAGGTCATTATCTCCTACGAGCAGTACTTC. This encodes CSATEVIISYEQYF.

This clonotype was observed at least ten times. The genes are TRBV9 and TRBJ2-3; TRBD2 is a possible D gene (6 bases). The CDR3 is 15 residues long. The germline gives CDR1 SGDLS, CDR2 YYNGEE. The germline V and J ends were trimmed by 4 bases and 4 bases, with 16 bases remaining between them. CDR3 DNA: TGTGCCAGCAGCCCCGGGACTGACTCCGCAGATACGCAGTATTTT. Its protein is CASSPGTDSADTQYF.

This clonotype was observed at least ten times. A single base separates this from a much larger clone, so it may be a read error. The rearrangement uses TRBV7-2 and TRBJ1-1; D gene uncertain. In germline, CDR1 is SGHTA, CDR2 FQGNSA. The CDR3 has 13 residues. The V end lost 3 bases, the J end lost 1 base, and 6 bases lay between the germline ends. Here the CDR3 reads CASSFQQNTEAFF. Written as DNA, the CDR3 is TGTGCCAGCAGCTTCCAACAGAACACTGAAGCTTTCTTT. Drawing the rest from reference TRBV7-2 and TRBJ1-1, the complete variable domain is GAGVSQSPSNKVTEKGKDVELRCDPISGHTALYWYRQSLGQGLEFLIYFQGNSAPDKSGLPSDRFSAERTGGSVSTLTIQRTQQEDSAVYLCASSFQQNTEAFFGQGTRLTVV.

This clonotype was seen a few times. The genes are TRBV6-1 and TRBJ2-4; either TRBD1 or TRBD2 may fit D (5 bases each). CDR1 and CDR2 (germline): MNHNS, SASEGT. V dropped 3 bases and J dropped 4 bases, with 10 bases sitting between them. The CDR3 covers 14 residues. CDR3 amino acids: CASSDRDGKNIQYF. The CDR3 nucleotides read TGTGCCAGCAGTGACCGGGACGGTAAAAACATTCAGTACTTC.

A few counts support this clonotype. V and J are TRBV29-1 and TRBJ2-2, with no clear D. The CDR3 contains 13 residues. V was trimmed by 4 bases and J by 4 bases, leaving 10 bases between them. In germline, CDR1 is SQVTM, CDR2 ANQGSEA. The CDR3 sequence is CSVVVVGTGELFF. As DNA, the CDR3 is TGCAGCGTTGTGGTGGTAGGCACCGGGGAGCTGTTTTTT.